This TCR beta chain was sequenced for a study of early T cells in non-severe SARS-CoV-2 infection. Study-level points and caveats: Lookups in VDJdb leaned toward anti-spike CD8 responses and missed private and CD4 specificities.

Individual cDNA molecules each received unique molecular identifiers attached to them. TCRdb reprocessed the 5' RACE reads via MiXCR and lists one record per CDR3 protein. Of tens of thousands of distinct CDR3 sequences listed, roughly 10% were seen once; the top ten hold about 1.5%. Turning to this clonotype: The antigen remains undetermined.

V gave up 4 bases and J gave up 2 bases, with 9 bases separating them. The CDR3 is 13 amino acids. This chain connects TRBV12-3 or TRBV12-4 to TRBJ2-7; D perhaps matches TRBD1 (6 bases). The source material was whole blood. The TCR sequence derives from an adult who was a healthcare worker with PCR-confirmed SARS-CoV-2 infection or an uninfected control (not recorded which). The CDR3 sequence is CASSSDSTYEQYF. CDR3 sequence (DNA): TGTGCCAGCAGTTCGGACAGCACCTACGAGCAGTACTTC.